The 19 T cell receptor beta chains below all came from one sample that was sequenced in a study of blood T cells in healthy people across ages. Through a sample-barcoded 5' primer and a J-beta primer mix, a second PCR was run for roughly 7 to 11 cycles. Each CDR3 protein gets one entry after TCRdb re-called the 5' RACE reads with MiXCR. The data show about 640,000 distinct CDR3 sequences, with roughly 31% seen just once and around 16% held by the top ten. Sequenced: blood. The origin of the receptors is a woman aged 80 or over in good health.

Remarks on this clonotype: Being one base from a much bigger clone, this may be a read error. This chain connects TRBV7-6 to TRBJ2-7; D remains unclear. CDR1 and CDR2 from the germline V gene are SGHVS and FNYEAQ. The CDR3 sequence is 14 residues long. This CDR3 reads CAGSLIPAAYEQYF. CDR3 coding DNA: TGTGCCGGCAGCTTAATTCCAGCCGCCTACGAGCAGTACTTC.

This clonotype was found many times. The rearrangement joins TRBV7-9 to TRBJ1-2, with 8 bases that match TRBD1. The CDR3 is 14 amino acids. The junction had 4 bases not matched to a gene; V was cut back by 5 bases and J by 2 bases. Germline V gene data show CDR1 as SEHNR and CDR2 as FQNEAQ (reference sequence). The CDR3 nucleotides read TGTGCCAGCAGCGCCGGACAGGGAAACTATGGCTACACCTTC. This sequence encodes CASSAGQGNYGYTF.

The sample holds many counts of this clonotype. The CDR3 DNA reads TGTGCCAGCAGTGGGACCTACAGAGCAACTAATGAAAAACTGTTTTTT. Residues: CASSGTYRATNEKLFF. This chain joins TRBV2 and TRBJ1-4; D gene unclear. Germline values: CDR1 SNHLY, CDR2 FYNNEI. The CDR3 is made up of 16 amino acids. V lost 4 bases and J 0 bases, leaving 12 bases between the germline ends.

In regard to this clonotype: A read error is possible here, since a much larger clone lies one base away. The chain couples TRBV11-2 to TRBJ2-3; D not certain. Germline lookup yields CDR1 SGHAT and CDR2 FQNNGV. The CDR3 runs to 15 residues. V was cut by 5 bases and J by 3 bases, with 15 bases left in between. The CDR3 sequence: CASSPPRLGTDTQYF. CDR3 bases: TGTGCCAGCAGCCCTCCCAGATTAGGGACAGATACGCAGTATTTT.

This clonotype has a count of ten or more. The chain combines TRBV6-2 or TRBV6-3 with TRBJ2-3; 10 bases line up with TRBD2. The V gene end was trimmed by 6 bases and the J gene end by 6 bases; junction bases not matched to a gene: 6. The length of the CDR3 is 14 residues. In germline, CDR1 is MNHEY, CDR2 SVGEGT. CDR3 loop: CASRKASGGDTQYF. In nucleotides, the CDR3 is TGTGCCAGCAGGAAGGCTAGCGGGGGTGATACGCAGTATTTT.

This clonotype occurred a few times. The rearrangement uses TRBV6-5 and TRBJ1-1, with D unclear. The V and J ends lost 2 bases and 6 bases respectively, with 7 bases between them. This CDR3 has 12 residues. Per the germline V gene, CDR1 is MNHEY and CDR2 is SVGAGI. The CDR3 region has the DNA TGTGCCAGCAGTTACACAGCCCCTGAAGCTTTCTTT. Translating gives CASSYTAPEAFF.

Comments on this clonotype: One base away lies a much larger clone, so this may be a sequencing read error. The rearrangement links TRBV6-2 or TRBV6-3 to TRBJ2-1, with 7 bases that match TRBD1. The length of the CDR3 is 14 residues. From germline, CDR1 is MNHEY and CDR2 SVGEGT. CDR3 sequence reads: CTSIPGTAYNEQFF. The CDR3 DNA reads TGTACCAGCATCCCCGGGACAGCCTACAATGAGCAGTTCTTC.

This clonotype came up many times. This chain connects TRBV12-3 or TRBV12-4 to TRBJ1-5, with 9 bases that match TRBD1. The J segment lost 4 bases and the V segment lost 3 bases, leaving 4 bases of the junction unmatched. The CDR3 consists of 15 residues. The CDR3 sequence is CASSLDRGQNQPQHF. CDR3 bases: TGTGCCAGCAGTTTGGACAGGGGCCAGAATCAGCCCCAGCATTTT.

This clonotype appeared a few times. This may stem from a read error, because a much larger clone lies one nucleotide away. J is TRBJ2-3 and V is TRBV20-1; 10 bases are shared with TRBD1. The length of the CDR3 is 16 residues. From germline, CDR1 is DFQATT and CDR2 SNEGSKA (reference sequence). In DNA form, the CDR3 reads TGCAGTGCTACACGGGACAGGGGACGACTCACAGATACGCCGTATTTT. The encoded protein is CSATRDRGRLTDTPYF.

The table lists this clonotype with a few counts. Since a much larger clone is just one base distant, this may be a read error. The genes are TRBV11-1 and TRBJ2-1, with D perhaps assigned TRBD1 or TRBD2 (5 bases each). Germline CDR1 reads SGHAT; CDR2 reads FQDESV (reference sequence). The length of the CDR3 is 13 residues. Trimming left V 5 bases short and J 9 bases short, with 14 bases between. The CDR3 region has the DNA TGTGCCAGCAGCGTTAGCCCTGGGGGTGAGCAGTTCTTC. Translating it yields CASSVSPGGEQFF. The full variable domain, completed using reference TRBV11-1 and TRBJ2-1, is EAEVAQSPRYKITEKSQAVAFWCDPISGHATLYWYRQILGQGPELLVQFQDESVVDDSQLPKDRFSAERLKGVDSTLKIQPAELGDSAMYLCASSVSPGGEQFFGPGTRLTVL.

The chain couples TRBV2 to TRBJ1-5; D call uncertain. Deletions cut 7 bases from V and 0 bases from J, with 10 bases between. Germline CDR1 reads SNHLY; CDR2 reads FYNNEI. This CDR3 comprises 14 residues. CDR3 residues: CASNGVYSNQPQHF. CDR3 nucleotide sequence: TGTGCCAGCAACGGAGTATATAGCAATCAGCCCCAGCATTTT.

A note on this clonotype: This may stem from a read error, because a much larger clone lies one nucleotide away. The chain has TRBV12-3 or TRBV12-4 and TRBJ2-3, with a weak D call TRBD2 (6 bases). The CDR3 length is 13 residues. With 5 bases removed from V and 8 bases from J, the gap between germline ends came to 14 bases. CDR3 amino acids: CASSPGGVGTQYF. In nucleotides, the CDR3 is TGTGCCAGCAGTCCCGGCGGGGTAGGTACGCAGTATTTT.

This clonotype was seen at least ten times. V usage is TRBV28 and J usage is TRBJ1-2; D is unresolved. CDR1 is MDHEN and CDR2 is SYDVKM in the germline V gene. The V and J ends lost 5 bases and 5 bases respectively, with 15 bases between them. CDR3 size: 14 residues. The CDR3 DNA reads TGTGCCAGCAGTCCTCCCGGATTGGGGTATGGCTACACCTTC. Translation gives CASSPPGLGYGYTF.

This clonotype was found many times. The rearrangement joins TRBV5-1 to TRBJ2-7; D might be TRBD1 (5 bases). CDR3 length: 13 residues. CDR1 is SGHRS and CDR2 is YFSETQ in the germline V gene. The V end lost 4 bases, the J end lost 5 bases, and 13 bases lay between the germline ends. The CDR3 protein is CASSLRVRDEQYF. The CDR3 nucleotides are TGCGCCAGCAGCCTGAGAGTCAGGGACGAGCAGTACTTC.

This clonotype was seen ten or more times. The V and J genes are TRBV7-8 and TRBJ2-7, with D maybe TRBD1 (6 bases). Trimming took off 6 bases at V and 3 bases at J, with 15 bases between the two ends. The CDR3 runs 14 residues. Germline V gives CDR1 SGHVS, CDR2 FQNEAQ. In DNA form, the CDR3 reads TGTGCCAGCAGTCCTAGGACAGTCAACTACGAGCAGTACTTC. The encoded protein is CASSPRTVNYEQYF.

Ten or more counts support this clonotype. The chain has TRBV5-1 and TRBJ2-3; D uncertain. V was shortened by 1 base and J by 6 bases, with 9 bases between the two germline ends. Germline V gene lookup returns CDR1 SGHRS and CDR2 YFSETQ. This CDR3 comprises 13 residues. The CDR3 here is CASSLTRIDTQYF. CDR3 coding DNA: TGCGCCAGCAGCTTGACGCGGATCGATACGCAGTATTTT.

Ten or more counts support this clonotype. The rearrangement links TRBV5-1 to TRBJ2-5; 7 bases are shared with TRBD2. J gave up 2 bases and V 4 bases, and 11 bases lay outside the gene matches. Germline V CDR1 and CDR2: SGHRS, YFSETQ. This CDR3 is built from 16 residues. CDR3 nucleotide sequence: TGCGCCAGCAGCCGGAGTAGCGGGCCCGATCAAGAGACCCAGTACTTC. Protein: CASSRSSGPDQETQYF.

The table lists this clonotype with many counts. J is TRBJ2-4 and V is TRBV12-3 or TRBV12-4; no definite D call. V was pared by 6 bases and J by 0 bases, with 9 bases between. The CDR3 sequence is 14 residues long. The CDR3 reads CASSQTEAKNIQYF. The CDR3 region has the DNA TGTGCCAGCAGCCAAACTGAAGCCAAAAACATTCAGTACTTC.

The table lists this clonotype with many counts. The CDR3 is CASSLSGLAGAYSYEQYF. CDR3 DNA sequence: TGTGCCAGCAGTTTATCGGGACTAGCGGGGGCCTACTCCTACGAGCAGTACTTC. The chain is built from TRBV27 and TRBJ2-7; 14 bases line up with TRBD2. This CDR3 contains 18 residues. The V segment lost 0 bases and the J segment 0 bases; nucleotides outside the gene matches: 4. Germline V CDR1 and CDR2: MNHEY, SMNVEV (reference sequence).